This TCR beta chain was sequenced for a study of cytomegalovirus exposure and HLA in healthy donors. PCR amplification relied on 60 Vbeta primers (plus 13 Jbeta primers). Method: immunoSEQ multiplex PCR; TCRdb's copy keeps in-frame clones and lacks some. The sample contains under 150,000 clones, approximately 64% of which appear only once. V lost 2 bases to trimming and J lost 0 bases, with 10 bases between them. The germline CDR1 and CDR2 sequences are GTSNPN and SVGIG (reference sequence). The CDR3 runs to 14 residues. This clone was detected only a few times. This sequence joins TRBV30 and TRBJ1-2; D gene ambiguous. The sample was PBMCs. This TCR came from a woman aged 40 to 50 in good health and CMV-seronegative. The CDR3 protein is CAWSPQVSNYGYTF. CDR3 nucleotide sequence: TGTGCCTGGAGTCCTCAGGTTTCTAACTATGGCTACACCTTC.